This entry features one T cell receptor beta chain sequence. Peripheral blood came from all dose cohorts at three timepoints. Data came from immunoSEQ multiplex PCR; TCRdb stores just in-frame clones and leaves some out. The data show some 100,000 clones, with 90% seen just once and around 0.15% held by the top ten. This CDR3 contains 15 residues. Trimming took off 0 bases at V and 7 bases at J, with 14 bases between the two ends. Germline V gene data show CDR1 as SGHNT and CDR2 as YYREEE (reference sequence). This record comes from a study of OX40 agonist ivuxolimab in advanced cancers. Overall study context: Patients treated during dose escalation were battling hepatocellular carcinoma, melanoma, renal cell or head and neck cancer. Three patients showed partial responses: one hepatocellular carcinoma and two cutaneous melanoma cases.

The chain joins TRBV5-4 to TRBJ2-1; tentatively, D is TRBD1 or TRBD2 (5 bases each). This TCR came from an adult with an advanced solid tumor such as melanoma, head and neck, liver or kidney cancer. The sequencing used CD4+ or CD8+ T cells sorted from blood, collected in a trial of the OX40 agonist ivuxolimab. CDR3 sequence (DNA): TGTGCCAGCAGCTTGGGGGACCCCCAAGGGAATGAGCAGTTCTTC. Translated, it gives CASSLGDPQGNEQFF.